The present T cell receptor beta chain was sequenced within a study of long-term antiretroviral therapy in people with HIV. About the research overall: In the earliest collections, sampling predates the 2015 immediate-ART recommendation by about a decade.

Every one of the donors gave at least one pre-ART PBMC sample and at least two post-ART PBMC samples. Germline V CDR1 and CDR2: MGHRA, YSYEKL. V shed 6 bases, J shed 5 bases, and the junction held 4 bases outside the gene matches. The CDR3 extends over 15 amino acids. The authors ran the immunoSEQ assay, v3.0, at survey level. Profiling relied on immunoSEQ multiplex PCR, and the TCRdb table lists in-frame clones only, not all of them. This sample has tens of thousands of clones, with approximately 86% found just once. The origin of this receptor is a middle-aged man with HIV. This sequence joins TRBV4-1 and TRBJ2-5; 15 bases line up with TRBD2. This material consisted of unsorted PBMCs, taken 2.7 years after starting antiretroviral therapy. The CDR3 sequence: CASSGLAGGRETQYF. The CDR3 DNA is TGCGCCAGCAGTGGACTAGCGGGAGGGCGTGAGACCCAGTACTTC.